This T cell receptor beta chain appears in the sequencing data of a study of post-analysis software for immune sequencing data. Turning to the study itself: Courses of disease covered relapsing-remitting, secondary progressive and progressive-relapsing multiple sclerosis.

As for this clonotype: Antigen unknown.

General study findings and limits: Samples prepared in the same batch strongly co-clustered by F measure. Multiple sclerosis was associated with a significant reduction in normalized Chao1 diversity relative to controls.

Unique-molecular-identifier-tagged TCR beta cDNA libraries were used. MiXCR, run by TCRdb on the PCR reads, gives a single entry per CDR3 protein. The sample holds 400,000 to 500,000 distinct CDR3 sequences, about 39% seen once. The TCR comes from a girl aged 2 to 10 with multiple sclerosis. Sequencing was performed on blood.

Here the CDR3 reads CASSPGGARNTEAFF. CDR3 DNA sequence: TGTGCCAGCAGCCCCGGCGGGGCAAGGAACACTGAAGCTTTCTTT. The V call is TRBV5-6, the J call TRBJ1-1; the D gene is possibly TRBD1 (5 bases). Trimming left V 4 bases short and J 1 base short, with 14 bases between. Germline CDR1 is SGHDT and CDR2 is YYEEEE. This CDR3 has 15 residues.